This TCR beta chain comes out of a study of T and B cells in COVID-19 patients. BIOMED2 TRB-A/B primer pools were used in multiplex TRB PCR. A single record per CDR3 protein comes from TCRdb applying MiXCR to the multiplex PCR reads. Among under 7,000 distinct CDR3 sequences, about 25% were seen once, and the ten largest hold approximately 14%. The V end was cut by 3 bases, the J end by 5 bases, with 11 bases between. Germline CDR1 is LNHDA and CDR2 is SQIVND (reference sequence). This CDR3 contains 15 residues. Blood genomic DNA input for TRB amplification was roughly 250-500 ng. Relative to its sample, this clonotype is medium-sized (0.01 to 0.1%).

Sequencing used blood. The chain employs TRBV19 and TRBJ1-6; no clear D gene. The TCR originated in a human donor with active COVID-19. The CDR3 sequence: CASSILPWDNSPLHF. The DNA of the CDR3 is TGTGCCAGTAGTATCCTCCCCTGGGATAATTCACCCCTCCACTTT. Full variable domain (missing parts from reference TRBV19 and TRBJ1-6): DGGITQSPKYLFRKEGQNVTLSCEQNLNHDAMYWYRQDPGQGLRLIYYSQIVNDFQKGDIAEGYSVSREKKESFPLTVTSAQKNPTAFYLCASSILPWDNSPLHFGNGTRLTVT.